The 3 T cell receptor beta chains listed next were all sequenced from one sample in a study of blood T cell repertoires in COVID-19. Sequenced by immunoSEQ multiplex PCR; TCRdb stores in-frame clones only, minus some. The table has about 350,000 clones, about 88% seen once. The specimen was peripheral blood. Receptor source: an older woman with COVID-19, enrolled during active disease.

The J gene is TRBJ1-6, the V gene TRBV7-9; D unresolved. V was trimmed by 0 bases and J by 9 bases, leaving 9 bases between them. In germline, CDR1 is SEHNR, CDR2 FQNEAQ (reference sequence). This CDR3 region has 14 residues. CDR3 DNA: TGTGCCAGCAGCTTAGCCTTAACGGGTTCACCCCTCCACTTT. This translates into CASSLALTGSPLHF.

This chain connects TRBV30 to TRBJ2-5; 13 bases align to TRBD2. Germline values: CDR1 GTSNPN, CDR2 SVGIG (reference sequence). The J segment lost 4 bases and the V segment lost 3 bases, leaving 8 bases of the junction unmatched. This CDR3 comprises 16 residues. Here the CDR3 DNA reads TGTGCCTGGAGCCTAGGGAGACTAGCGGGGGGAGAGACCCAGTACTTC. Translated, it gives CAWSLGRLAGGETQYF.

The chain has TRBV6-5 and TRBJ1-4; no firm D call. Trimming removed 10 bases from V and 3 bases from J, with 3 bases in between. The V gene's germline CDR1 is MNHEY and CDR2 SVGAGI. The CDR3 has 10 amino acids. As DNA, the CDR3 is TGTGCCACCTCTAATGAAAAACTGTTTTTT. Translation gives CATSNEKLFF.